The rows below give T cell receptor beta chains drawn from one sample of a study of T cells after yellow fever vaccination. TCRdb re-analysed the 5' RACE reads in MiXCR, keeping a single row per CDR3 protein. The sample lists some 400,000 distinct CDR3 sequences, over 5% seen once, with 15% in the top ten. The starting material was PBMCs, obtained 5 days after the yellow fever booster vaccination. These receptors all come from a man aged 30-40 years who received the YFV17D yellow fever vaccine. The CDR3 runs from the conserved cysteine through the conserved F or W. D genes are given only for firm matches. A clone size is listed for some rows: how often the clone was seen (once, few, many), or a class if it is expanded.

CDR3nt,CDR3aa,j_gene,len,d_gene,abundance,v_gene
TGCGCCAGCAGCTTTCAGGGGGATCAGCCCCAGCATTTT,CASSFQGDQPQHF,TRBJ1-5,13,TRBD1,many,TRBV5-1
TGTGCCAGCAGCTTAGTGGGGATTCCCTACGAGCAGTACTTC,CASSLVGIPYEQYF,TRBJ2-7,14,.,many,TRBV7-9
TGTGCCACCGCGAAAGGGTTAGCGGGAGGGCCGGGGACGCAGTATTTT,CATAKGLAGGPGTQYF,TRBJ2-3,16,TRBD2,many,TRBV15
TGTGCCAGCAGCCCCTCCCCAAAAAGGGGAAACACCATATATTTT,CASSPSPKRGNTIYF,TRBJ1-3,15,.,many,TRBV4-2
TGTGCCAGCGGGAAGGGGAGTCAGCCCCAGCATTTT,CASGKGSQPQHF,TRBJ1-5,12,.,few,TRBV7-9
TGTGCCAGCAGCCCCCGACTAGCGGGAGAGGGGGAGCAGTACTTC,CASSPRLAGEGEQYF,TRBJ2-7,15,TRBD2,many,TRBV7-6
TGCAGTGCTAGAGATCCCGGGACCACAGATACGCAGTATTTT,CSARDPGTTDTQYF,TRBJ2-3,14,.,.,TRBV20-1
TGCAGCGTTGCAGCGGGGAACAATGAGCAGTTCTTC,CSVAAGNNEQFF,TRBJ2-1,12,TRBD2,many,TRBV29-1
TGTGCCAGCAGCCCCGGGACAGGGGTCCTCAAGGATTGGAACGAGCAGTACTTC,CASSPGTGVLKDWNEQYF,TRBJ2-7,18,TRBD1,.,TRBV4-2
TGTGCCACCAGTCCTCTAGCGGGTGACTACAATGAGCAGTTCTTC,CATSPLAGDYNEQFF,TRBJ2-1,15,TRBD2,.,TRBV15
TGTGCCAGCAGCAGCAGGGACTCTCGGGTCCCAGATACGCAGTATTTT,CASSSRDSRVPDTQYF,TRBJ2-3,16,.,many,TRBV7-2
TGTGCTAGTGGCCCTGGGCTAGCGGGAGGGTCTATCTACGAGCAGTACTTC,CASGPGLAGGSIYEQYF,TRBJ2-7,17,TRBD2,.,TRBV12-5
TGTGCCAGCAGTTACTCCTCCCACGAGCAGTACTTC,CASSYSSHEQYF,TRBJ2-7,12,.,few,TRBV6-2/TRBV6-3
TGTGCCACCCGACAGGGGGCAGGAGGAACCGGGGAGCTGTTTTTT,CATRQGAGGTGELFF,TRBJ2-2,15,TRBD1,many,TRBV19
TGTGCCAGCACCGCGGCGCAAATGAACACTGAAGCTTTCTTT,CASTAAQMNTEAFF,TRBJ1-1,14,.,few,TRBV7-2
TGCAGTGCTATGGCCGGTATTCCCTACGAGCAGTACTTC,CSAMAGIPYEQYF,TRBJ2-7,13,.,.,TRBV20-1
TGTGCCAGCAGCTTAGCACAGCCTGGCACTGAGCAGTTCTTC,CASSLAQPGTEQFF,TRBJ2-1,14,.,many,TRBV7-2
TGTGCCAGCAGCCAAGATTTTGGGGTCTACAATGAGCAGTTCTTC,CASSQDFGVYNEQFF,TRBJ2-1,15,.,many,TRBV4-2
TGCAGTGCCCGGGGGAAGGTCGGGCAGTTCTTC,CSARGKVGQFF,TRBJ2-1,11,.,many,TRBV20-1
TGTGCCAGCAGTCCGACAGGGTTCGAGCAGTACTTC,CASSPTGFEQYF,TRBJ2-7,12,TRBD1,many,TRBV5-4
TGTGCCAGCAGCCAGGGGGTACTAGCGGGAAATGAGCAGTACTTC,CASSQGVLAGNEQYF,TRBJ2-7,15,TRBD2,.,TRBV3-1
TGCAGTGCTAGTAGTGCTGCTAGCTACGAGCAGTACTTC,CSASSAASYEQYF,TRBJ2-7,13,.,many,TRBV20-1
TGTGCCAGCAGTTTAGAGGGGGGCGCGGGAGCGGGCTTGGGCACAGATACGCAGTATTTT,CASSLEGGAGAGLGTDTQYF,TRBJ2-3,20,.,few,TRBV27
TGTGCCAGCAGCGACCTACAGGGGGCCCCGTACGAGCAGTACTTC,CASSDLQGAPYEQYF,TRBJ2-7,15,TRBD1,many,TRBV7-8
TGCAGCGTTGTCCCTGGACTAGCGGGATTGGGGGAGCAGTACTTC,CSVVPGLAGLGEQYF,TRBJ2-7,15,TRBD2,many,TRBV29-1
TGTGCCTGGAGTGTATCCGGGGATGAGCAGTTCTTC,CAWSVSGDEQFF,TRBJ2-1,12,.,few,TRBV30
TGTGCCACCACCCACTTGAGCAGAGGGGTGTTTTTT,CATTHLSRGVFF,TRBJ1-4,12,.,.,TRBV28
TGTGCCAGCAGCAAATTGAGGGGGAAGACTGAAGCTTTCTTT,CASSKLRGKTEAFF,TRBJ1-1,14,.,many,TRBV21-1
TGTGCCAGCAGTTCAGGGCGCTACAATGAGCAGTTCTTC,CASSSGRYNEQFF,TRBJ2-1,13,.,many,TRBV25-1
TGCGCCAGCAGCCGACCTTTCGCGGGAGGGGGCACAGATACGCAGTATTTT,CASSRPFAGGGTDTQYF,TRBJ2-3,17,TRBD2,.,TRBV5-1
TGTGCCAGCACCGGGAGTGGCTACAATGAGCAGTTCTTC,CASTGSGYNEQFF,TRBJ2-1,13,.,.,TRBV6-1
TGTGCCAGCAGCTTAGGACTAGCGTTACAGCAAGAGACCCAGTACTTC,CASSLGLALQQETQYF,TRBJ2-5,16,TRBD2,many,TRBV7-2
TGCAGTGCTAGAGATCCGGGAGGGCCGGGAGATACGCAGTATTTT,CSARDPGGPGDTQYF,TRBJ2-3,15,TRBD2,many,TRBV20-1
.,CASGQGDREVAGGSYNEQLF,TRBJ2-1,20,.,once,TRBV12-5
TGTGCCAGCAGCTTCGGGGGCATGGGGGTTGAAAAACTGTTTTTT,CASSFGGMGVEKLFF,TRBJ1-4,15,.,few,TRBV7-2
TGCAGTGCTAGTACATACGACGGACAGGGGGCTAGAGAGACCCAGTACTTC,CSASTYDGQGARETQYF,TRBJ2-5,17,TRBD1,.,TRBV20-1
TGTGCCAGCAGCTTAGGTGTTAGCGAAAACGAGCAGTACTTC,CASSLGVSENEQYF,TRBJ2-7,14,.,many,TRBV7-2
TGTGCCAGCAGCTTAGGGGGGGGAGGTGTCGATACGCAGTATTTT,CASSLGGGGVDTQYF,TRBJ2-3,15,TRBD2,many,TRBV7-2
TGCGCCAGCAGCCTTCCCCCTCGCGATCCGTCCTCCTACGAGCAGTACTTC,CASSLPPRDPSSYEQYF,TRBJ2-7,17,.,.,TRBV5-1
TGTGCCAGCAAGCTGGACATTAATCAGCCCCAGCATTTT,CASKLDINQPQHF,TRBJ1-5,13,.,many,TRBV6-1
TGCAGTGCTGCCCTACGCCAGCCCCTATACAATGAGCAGTTCTTC,CSAALRQPLYNEQFF,TRBJ2-1,15,.,many,TRBV20-1